This T cell receptor beta chain came from a study of blood T cells in healthy people across ages. With a J-beta primer mix and a sample-barcoded 5' primer, a second PCR ran about 7 to 11 cycles. TCRdb fed the 5' RACE reads into MiXCR, producing one record per CDR3 protein. Found here are about 570,000 distinct CDR3 sequences, approximately 25% of them singletons; the top ten hold about 18%. CDR3 length: 14 amino acids. Trimming cost V 7 bases and J 5 bases; bases outside gene matches: 11. Germline V gene lookup returns CDR1 ENHRY and CDR2 SYGVKD. The table lists this clonotype with a few counts. What was sequenced was blood. The rearrangement joins TRBV10-3 to TRBJ2-7; TRBD1 agrees at 7 bases. This sequence was found in a woman in her 70s in good health. The CDR3 DNA reads as TGTGCCATCAATTCGGACAGGTCGTCTGACGAGCAGTACTTC. It is translated as CAINSDRSSDEQYF.